This T cell receptor beta chain originates from a study of shared clonotypes between healthy human individuals. Per the study methods: ImmunoSEQ output held junction-only sequences without quality scores, so filtering differed. Data came from immunoSEQ multiplex PCR; TCRdb stores just in-frame clones and leaves some out. The V and J calls and clone size are taken from that table; D and trimming were inferred from the DNA. Of roughly 500,000 clones listed, over 70% are singletons. The ends were cut back, 2 bases at V and 7 bases at J, with 14 bases in the middle. The germline gives CDR1 MRHNA, CDR2 SNTAGT. The CDR3 contains 15 residues.

Sequenced sample: PBMCs. This TCR derives from a woman in her 40s in good health. Some clones in this sample may be carry-over from other donors' samples. The rearrangement links TRBV6-4 to TRBJ1-4; D unclear. The CDR3 is CASSDSGQPGEKLFF. In DNA, the CDR3 is TGTGCCAGCAGTGACAGTGGTCAGCCGGGTGAAAAACTGTTTTTT.